This record looks at one T cell receptor (beta chain) sequence and its context. TCRdb keeps only in-frame clones here, not all; method: immunoSEQ multiplex PCR. The data show 1.5 million to 1.9 million clones, 98% seen once. These data originate in a study of shared clonotypes between healthy human individuals. Trimming cost V 5 bases and J 8 bases, with 19 bases left between them. Germline-derived CDR1 and CDR2 are SEHNR and FQNEAQ (reference sequence). The CDR3 has 15 residues. The chain employs TRBV7-9 and TRBJ2-1; no clear D gene. This receptor was taken from a man aged 30-40 years in good health. The sample was naive CD4+ T cells sorted from blood. The subset: CD45RA+ positively selected. CDR3 region: CASSMGLMVLDEQFF. In nucleotides, the CDR3 is TGTGCCAGCAGCATGGGCCTCATGGTCTTGGATGAGCAGTTCTTC.